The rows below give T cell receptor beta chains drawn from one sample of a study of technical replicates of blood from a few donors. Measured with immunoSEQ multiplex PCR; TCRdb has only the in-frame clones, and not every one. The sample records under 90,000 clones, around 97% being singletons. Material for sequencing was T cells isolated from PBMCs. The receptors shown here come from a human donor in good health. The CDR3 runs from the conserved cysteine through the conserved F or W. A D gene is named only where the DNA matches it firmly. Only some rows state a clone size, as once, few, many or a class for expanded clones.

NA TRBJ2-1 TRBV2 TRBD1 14 CASSGQGVNNEQFF TGTGCCAGCAGCGGACAGGGGGTGAACAATGAGCAGTTCTTC
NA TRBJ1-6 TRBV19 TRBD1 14 CASSLDRGGPPLHF TGTGCCAGTAGCTTGGACAGGGGAGGTCCACCCCTCCACTTT
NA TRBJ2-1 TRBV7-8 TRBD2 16 CASSPLLAGAGNEQFF TGTGCCAGCAGCCCTCTCTTGGCGGGAGCGGGCAATGAGCAGTTCTTC
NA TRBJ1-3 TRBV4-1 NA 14 CASRREQAGNTIYF TGCGCCAGCAGACGCGAACAGGCTGGAAACACCATATATTTT
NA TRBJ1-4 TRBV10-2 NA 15 CASTNIAGSNEKLFF TGCGCCAGTACTAATATTGCCGGGTCTAATGAAAAACTGTTTTTT
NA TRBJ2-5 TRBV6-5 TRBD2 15 CASTRTSARQETQYF TGTGCCAGCACCCGAACTAGCGCACGCCAAGAGACCCAGTACTTC
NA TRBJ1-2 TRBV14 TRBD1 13 CASSPGTDYGYTF TGTGCCAGCAGCCCGGGGACAGACTATGGCTACACCTTC
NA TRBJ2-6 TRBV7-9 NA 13 CASSISGANVLTF TGTGCCAGCAGCATATCTGGGGCCAACGTCCTGACTTTC
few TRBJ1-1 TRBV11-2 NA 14 CASSTQQGNTEAFF TGTGCCAGCAGCACGCAACAGGGGAACACTGAAGCTTTCTTT
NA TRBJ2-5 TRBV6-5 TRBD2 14 CASSPSGSEETQYF TGTGCCAGCAGCCCTAGCGGGAGCGAAGAGACCCAGTACTTC
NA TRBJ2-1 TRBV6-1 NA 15 CASSGEKGGYNEQFF TGTGCCAGCTCGGGGGAGAAGGGCGGGTACAATGAGCAGTTCTTC
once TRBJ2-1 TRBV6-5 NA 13 CASTLGGAHVLFF TGTGCCAGCACCCTAGGGGGGGCCCACGTTCTGTTCTTC
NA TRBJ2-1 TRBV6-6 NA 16 CASSYPRGLGGNEQFF TGTGCCAGCAGTTACCCGAGGGGACTTGGCGGGAATGAGCAGTTCTTC
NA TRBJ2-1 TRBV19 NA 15 CASSTAWASYNEQFF TGTGCCAGTAGTACTGCGTGGGCCTCCTACAATGAGCAGTTCTTC
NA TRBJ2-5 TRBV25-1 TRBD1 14 CASRPGTAGETQYF TGTGCCAGCAGACCCGGGACAGCCGGAGAGACCCAGTACTTC
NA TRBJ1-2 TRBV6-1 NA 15 CASSIPGGGNYGYTF TGTGCCAGCTCTATCCCGGGGGGAGGCAACTATGGCTACACCTTC
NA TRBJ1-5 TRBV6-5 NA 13 CASSSSQYQPQHF TGTGCCAGCAGCTCCTCCCAGTATCAGCCCCAGCATTTT
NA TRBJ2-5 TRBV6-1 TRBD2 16 CASSEMTSGRLGTQYF TGTGCCAGCAGTGAAATGACTAGCGGGAGGCTAGGGACCCAGTACTTC
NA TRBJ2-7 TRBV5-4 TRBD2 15 CASSFGLVDSYEQYF TGTGCCAGCAGCTTCGGACTAGTTGACTCCTACGAGCAGTACTTC
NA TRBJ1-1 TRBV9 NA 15 CASSATGPWNTEAFF TGTGCCAGCAGCGCGACAGGCCCTTGGAACACTGAAGCTTTCTTT
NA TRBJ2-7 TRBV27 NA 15 CASSLSFGRHYEQYF TGTGCCAGCAGTTTATCCTTTGGCAGGCACTACGAGCAGTACTTC
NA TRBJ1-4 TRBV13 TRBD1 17 CASSFGTGVGYSEKLFF TGTGCCAGCAGCTTCGGGACAGGGGTGGGGTATAGTGAAAAACTGTTTTTT
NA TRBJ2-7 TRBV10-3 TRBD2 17 CAISEVGVGLGAYEQYF TGTGCCATCAGTGAGGTGGGGGTCGGACTAGGTGCCTACGAGCAGTACTTC
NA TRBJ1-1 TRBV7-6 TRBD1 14 CASRPTGGNTEAFF TGTGCCAGCAGACCCACAGGGGGGAACACTGAAGCTTTCTTT
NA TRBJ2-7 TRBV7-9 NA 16 CASSSTTGIRAYEQYF TGTGCCAGCAGTTCCACCACAGGGATCAGAGCCTACGAGCAGTACTTC
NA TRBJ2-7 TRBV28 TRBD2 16 CASSWGGTQGPYEQYF TGTGCCAGCAGTTGGGGGGGGACGCAGGGTCCCTACGAGCAGTACTTC
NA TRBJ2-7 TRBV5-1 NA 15 CASSLASGSSYEQYF TGCGCCAGCAGCTTGGCATCAGGAAGCTCCTACGAGCAGTACTTC
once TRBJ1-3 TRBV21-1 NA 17 CASSKIPGQDAGNTIYF TGTGCCAGCAGCAAAATTCCGGGACAGGACGCTGGAAACACCATATATTTT
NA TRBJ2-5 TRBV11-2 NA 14 CASRLTGTQGTQYF TGTGCCAGCAGGTTAACCGGGACACAAGGGACCCAGTACTTC
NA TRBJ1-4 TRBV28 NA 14 CASSSTNTFEKLFF TGTGCCAGCAGTTCGACTAATACCTTTGAAAAACTGTTTTTT
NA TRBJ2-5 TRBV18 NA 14 CASSPNLQQETQYF TGTGCCAGCTCACCCAATTTACAGCAAGAGACCCAGTACTTC
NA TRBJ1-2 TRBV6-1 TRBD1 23 CASSEENSPHGTYRDSTNYGYTF TGTGCCAGCAGCGAAGAGAACTCACCGCACGGAACCTACCGGGACAGCACTAACTATGGCTACACCTTC
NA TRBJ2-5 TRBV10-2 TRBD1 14 CASSESRQGGTQYF TGCGCCAGCAGTGAGTCGAGACAGGGTGGGACCCAGTACTTC
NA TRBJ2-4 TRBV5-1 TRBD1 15 CASGTGGLAKNIQYF TGCGCCAGCGGGACAGGGGGACTTGCCAAAAACATTCAGTACTTC
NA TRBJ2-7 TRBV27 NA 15 CASSLVPGLQYEQYF TGTGCCAGCAGTTTAGTACCGGGACTCCAATACGAGCAGTACTTC
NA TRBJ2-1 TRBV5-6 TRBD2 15 CASSLLAGGYNEQFF TGTGCCAGCAGCCTACTAGCGGGGGGCTACAATGAGCAGTTCTTC
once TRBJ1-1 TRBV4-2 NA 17 CASSQDRGGKWGTEAFF TGTGCCAGCAGCCAAGATCGAGGGGGAAAGTGGGGCACTGAAGCTTTCTTT
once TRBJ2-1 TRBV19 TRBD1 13 CASSIQGAHEQFF TGTGCCAGTAGTATTCAGGGGGCGCATGAGCAGTTCTTC
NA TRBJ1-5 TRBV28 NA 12 CASRAEVWPQHF TGTGCCAGCAGGGCTGAAGTATGGCCCCAGCATTTT
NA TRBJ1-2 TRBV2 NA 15 CASSRAGGSNYGYTF TGTGCCAGCAGCCGAGCGGGGGGGTCGAACTATGGCTACACCTTC
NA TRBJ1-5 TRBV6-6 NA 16 CASSYSSRDSNQPQHF TGTGCCAGCAGTTACTCCTCCAGGGATAGCAATCAGCCCCAGCATTTT
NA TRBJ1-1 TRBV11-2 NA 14 CASSLLSLNTEAFF TGTGCCAGCAGCCTCCTCTCCTTAAACACTGAAGCTTTCTTT
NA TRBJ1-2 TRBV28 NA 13 CASIGGDSDGYTF TGTGCCAGCATTGGCGGGGATTCGGATGGCTACACCTTC
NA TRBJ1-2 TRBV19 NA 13 CASSPRQGYGYTF TGTGCCAGTAGTCCCAGGCAGGGGTATGGCTACACCTTC
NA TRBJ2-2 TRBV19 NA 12 CASRQTTGELFF TGTGCCAGCAGACAAACCACCGGGGAGCTGTTTTTT
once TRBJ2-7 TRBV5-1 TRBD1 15 CASSLVSGQGYEQYF TGCGCCAGCAGCTTGGTCTCGGGACAGGGCTACGAGCAGTACTTC
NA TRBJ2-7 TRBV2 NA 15 CASSGSGKSSYEQYF TGTGCCAGCAGTGGGTCAGGAAAGAGCTCCTACGAGCAGTACTTC
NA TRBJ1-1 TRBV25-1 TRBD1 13 CASRQDRASEAFF TGTGCCAGCAGACAAGACAGGGCTTCTGAAGCTTTCTTT
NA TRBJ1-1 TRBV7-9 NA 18 CASSFGGGGVGQNTEAFF TGTGCCAGCAGCTTCGGGGGAGGGGGTGTGGGGCAGAACACTGAAGCTTTCTTT
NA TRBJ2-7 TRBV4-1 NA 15 CASSVRGSIWDEQYF TGCGCCAGCAGTGTTAGGGGTTCTATATGGGACGAGCAGTACTTC
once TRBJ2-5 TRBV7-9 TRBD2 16 CASSPLAGGNQETQYF TGTGCCAGCAGCCCGCTAGCGGGGGGTAACCAAGAGACCCAGTACTTC
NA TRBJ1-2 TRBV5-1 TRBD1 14 CASSGTTGNYGYTF TGCGCCAGCAGCGGGACGACAGGGAACTATGGCTACACCTTC
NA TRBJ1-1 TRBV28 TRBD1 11 CASTGTGEAFF TGTGCCAGCACCGGGACAGGTGAAGCTTTCTTT
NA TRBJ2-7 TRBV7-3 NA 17 CASSPRGREQGRDEQYF TGTGCCAGCAGCCCCCGGGGCAGGGAACAGGGCCGTGACGAGCAGTACTTC
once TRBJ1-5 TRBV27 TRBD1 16 CASSPRTGGSSQPQHF TGTGCCAGCAGTCCAAGGACAGGGGGATCTAGTCAGCCCCAGCATTTT
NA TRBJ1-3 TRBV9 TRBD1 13 CASSGTGTDTIYF TGTGCCAGCAGCGGGACAGGGACGGACACCATATATTTT
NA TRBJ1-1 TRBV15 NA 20 CATSRDYLRYTVGANTEAFF TGTGCCACCAGCAGAGATTATTTGAGGTACACCGTAGGAGCGAACACTGAAGCTTTCTTT
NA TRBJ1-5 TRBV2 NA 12 CASRVTGQPQHF TGTGCCAGCAGGGTCACCGGTCAGCCCCAGCATTTT